The rows below give T cell receptor beta chains drawn from one sample of a study of cytomegalovirus exposure and HLA in healthy donors. Clones were sequenced by immunoSEQ multiplex PCR, and TCRdb holds only the in-frame ones, with some missing. The repertoire holds about 130,000 clones, with 80% as singletons. Material for sequencing was PBMCs. The receptors shown here come from a man aged 30 to 45 in good health and CMV-seronegative. Both conserved end residues are part of each CDR3. D genes are given only for firm matches. Clone size appears in some rows only: once, few, many, or a class for an expanded clone.

TRBD1,TRBV28,TRBJ1-5,.,CASSLGQGDQPQHF,TGTGCCAGCAGTTTAGGACAGGGGGATCAGCCCCAGCATTTT
TRBD2,TRBV7-9,TRBJ2-1,.,CASSSGSSYNEQFF,TGTGCCAGCAGTAGCGGGAGCTCCTACAATGAGCAGTTCTTC
.,TRBV19,TRBJ2-7,.,CASNLGLDYEQYF,TGTGCCAGTAATCTGGGACTCGATTACGAGCAGTACTTC
.,TRBV7-8,TRBJ2-7,few,CASSLVRAGREQYF,TGTGCCAGCAGCTTAGTTCGGGCGGGCCGCGAGCAGTACTTC
.,TRBV25-1,TRBJ1-2,.,CASSDPTGNWGGYTF,TGTGCCAGCAGTGATCCCACAGGGAATTGGGGTGGCTACACCTTC
TRBD1,TRBV5-4,TRBJ1-5,.,CASSSGPAAGGNQPQHF,TGTGCCAGCAGCTCAGGGCCGGCGGCAGGGGGAAATCAGCCCCAGCATTTT
TRBD1,TRBV7-2,TRBJ2-5,.,CASSPGTVETQYF,TGTGCCAGCAGCCCGGGGACAGTTGAGACCCAGTACTTC
.,TRBV15,TRBJ2-7,.,CATSRRQTYEQYF,TGTGCCACCAGCAGGCGACAGACCTACGAGCAGTACTTC
.,TRBV19,TRBJ1-1,.,CASSLSARRTLNEAFF,TGTGCCAGTAGTCTCAGTGCACGCCGAACCCTCAATGAAGCTTTCTTT
.,TRBV4-2,TRBJ1-1,few,CASSHSGTQNTEAFF,TGTGCCAGCAGCCACTCCGGGACACAGAACACTGAAGCTTTCTTT
TRBD1,TRBV7-8,TRBJ1-5,.,CASSLAGDRNQPQHF,TGTGCCAGCAGCTTAGCAGGGGACAGAAATCAGCCCCAGCATTTT
.,TRBV29-1,TRBJ1-2,.,CSVVGWRGYTF,TGCAGCGTTGTCGGGTGGCGTGGCTACACCTTC
.,TRBV6-1,TRBJ2-1,.,CASREAVSSYNEQFF,TGTGCCAGCAGGGAGGCGGTAAGCTCCTACAATGAGCAGTTCTTC
TRBD2,TRBV7-2,TRBJ2-1,.,CASSRLAGFEQFF,TGTGCCAGCAGCCGTCTAGCGGGCTTTGAGCAGTTCTTC